This T cell receptor (beta chain) was documented in a study of OX40 agonist ivuxolimab in advanced cancers. There are a few counts of this clone. Assay used: immunoSEQ multiplex PCR; TCRdb lists only in-frame clones, some missing. The sample lists tens of thousands of clones, 84% occurring once. The V gene's germline CDR1 is SGHRS and CDR2 YFSETQ. This CDR3 comprises 13 residues. V was clipped by 7 bases and J by 1 base, with 11 bases between them. The sequenced sample was CD4+ or CD8+ T cells sorted from blood, obtained in a trial of the OX40 agonist ivuxolimab. The chain recombines TRBV5-1 with TRBJ1-1, with D hard to call. This TCR came from an adult with an advanced solid tumor such as melanoma, head and neck, liver or kidney cancer. The DNA of the CDR3 is TGCGCCAGCCGCCCCTCAGGGAACACTGAAGCTTTCTTT. It encodes CASRPSGNTEAFF.